This TCR beta chain derives from a study of read filtering for tumor transcriptome and immune sequencing. Overall study context: Revised staging placed eight or nine patients in R-ISS I, about 17 in II, more than 5 in III. Per sample, TCR-region reads ranged about 4 to 11 million by IR-seq, about 80 to 1,400 by RNA-seq.

CDR3 length: 14 amino acids. Looked up from germline, CDR1 is DFQATT and CDR2 is SNEGSKA (reference sequence). The V and J ends lost 0 bases and 5 bases respectively, with 14 bases between them. This library used roughly 400 ng RNA and molecular barcoded adaptors spanning alpha/delta and beta/gamma chains. TCRdb reanalysed the reads using MiXCR and keeps one entry per CDR3 protein. The profile shows 100,000 to 150,000 distinct CDR3 sequences, 13% of them singletons. Findings and caveats of the study: Around 84% of IR-seq clonotypes had one read, totaling around 3.3% of reads; RNA-seq: roughly 76% and 46%.

In this sample, this clonotype turned up many times. Its antigen is not known. The sample was a population of CD138-negative cells sorted from bone marrow. The chain couples TRBV20-1 to TRBJ2-7; D gene ambiguous. The receptor comes from a donor at least 40 years old with multiple myeloma. The CDR3 loop is CSARDWRPNNEQYF. The CDR3 DNA is TGCAGTGCTAGAGATTGGCGCCCAAACAACGAGCAGTACTTC.